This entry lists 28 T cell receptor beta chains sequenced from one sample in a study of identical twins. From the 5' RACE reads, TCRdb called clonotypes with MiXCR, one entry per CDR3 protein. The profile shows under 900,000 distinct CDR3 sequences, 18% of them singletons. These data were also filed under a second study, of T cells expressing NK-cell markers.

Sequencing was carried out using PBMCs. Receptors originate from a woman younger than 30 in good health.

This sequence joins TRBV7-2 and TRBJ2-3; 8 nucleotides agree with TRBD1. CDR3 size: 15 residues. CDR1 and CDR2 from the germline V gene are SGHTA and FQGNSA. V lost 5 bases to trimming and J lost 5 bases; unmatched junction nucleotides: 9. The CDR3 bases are TGTGCCAGCAGCCCAGGACAGGGAAAGATAGATACGCAGTATTTT. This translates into CASSPGQGKIDTQYF.

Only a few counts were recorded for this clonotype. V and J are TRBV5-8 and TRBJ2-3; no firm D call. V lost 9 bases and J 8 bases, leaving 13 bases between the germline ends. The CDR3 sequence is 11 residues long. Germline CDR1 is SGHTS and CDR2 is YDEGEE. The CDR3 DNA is TGTGCCATCCAAGGGCCTGCTACGCAGTATTTT. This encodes CAIQGPATQYF.

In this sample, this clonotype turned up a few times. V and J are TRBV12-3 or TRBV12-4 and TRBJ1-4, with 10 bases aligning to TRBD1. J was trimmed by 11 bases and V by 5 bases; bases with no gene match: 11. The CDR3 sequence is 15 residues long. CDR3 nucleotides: TGTGCCAGCAGTCCGCCGGGACAGGGGACTTGGAAACTGTTTTTT. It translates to CASSPPGQGTWKLFF.

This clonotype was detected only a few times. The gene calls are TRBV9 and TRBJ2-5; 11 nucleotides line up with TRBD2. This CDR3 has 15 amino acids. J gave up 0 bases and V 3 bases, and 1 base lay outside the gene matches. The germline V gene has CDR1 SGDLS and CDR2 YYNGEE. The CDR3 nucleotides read TGTGCCAGCAGCGCTAGCGGGAGGTACCAAGAGACCCAGTACTTC. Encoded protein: CASSASGRYQETQYF. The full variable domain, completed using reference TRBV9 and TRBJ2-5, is DSGVTQTPKHLITATGQRVTLRCSPRSGDLSVYWYQQSLDQGLQFLIQYYNGEERAKGNILERFSAQQFPDLHSELNLSSLELGDSALYFCASSASGRYQETQYFGPGTRLLVL.

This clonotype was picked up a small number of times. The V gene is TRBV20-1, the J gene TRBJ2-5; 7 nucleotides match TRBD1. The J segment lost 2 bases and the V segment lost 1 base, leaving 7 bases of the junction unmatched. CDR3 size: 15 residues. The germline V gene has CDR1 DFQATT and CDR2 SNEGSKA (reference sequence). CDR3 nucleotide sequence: TGCAGTGCTAGAGGACGAGGGGGCGCGCAAGAGACCCAGTACTTC. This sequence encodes CSARGRGGAQETQYF.

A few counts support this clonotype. This chain's CDR3 is CASSQSSDLSYEQYF. The DNA of the CDR3 is TGTGCCAGCAGCCAATCGTCCGATCTTTCCTACGAGCAGTACTTC. The chain couples TRBV16 to TRBJ2-7, with D unresolved. V was clipped by 0 bases and J by 1 base, with 10 bases between them. Germline V lookup: CDR1 KGHSY, CDR2 FQNENV. The CDR3 extends over 15 amino acids.

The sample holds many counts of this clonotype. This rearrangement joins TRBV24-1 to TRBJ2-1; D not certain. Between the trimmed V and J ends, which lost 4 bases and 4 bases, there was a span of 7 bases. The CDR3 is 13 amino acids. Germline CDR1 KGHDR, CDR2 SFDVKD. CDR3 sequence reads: CATSDTNYNEQFF. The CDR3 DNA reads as TGTGCCACCAGTGACACAAATTACAATGAGCAGTTCTTC.

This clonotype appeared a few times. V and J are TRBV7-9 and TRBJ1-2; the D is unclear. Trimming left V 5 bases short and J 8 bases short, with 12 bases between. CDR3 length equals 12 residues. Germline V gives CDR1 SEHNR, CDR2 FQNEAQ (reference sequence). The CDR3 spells CASSPRTGGYTF. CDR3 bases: TGTGCCAGCAGCCCACGAACGGGGGGCTACACCTTC.

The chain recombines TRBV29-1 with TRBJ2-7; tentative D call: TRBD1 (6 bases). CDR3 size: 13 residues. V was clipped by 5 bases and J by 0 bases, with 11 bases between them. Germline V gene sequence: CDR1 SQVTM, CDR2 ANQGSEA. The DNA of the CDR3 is TGCAGCGTTAGCCGGACAGCCTCCTACGAGCAGTACTTC. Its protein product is CSVSRTASYEQYF.

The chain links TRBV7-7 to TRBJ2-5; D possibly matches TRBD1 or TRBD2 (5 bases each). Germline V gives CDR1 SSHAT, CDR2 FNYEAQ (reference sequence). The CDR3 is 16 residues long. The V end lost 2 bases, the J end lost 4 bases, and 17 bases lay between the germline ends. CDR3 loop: CASSLRSGTLPETQYF. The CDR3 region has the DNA TGTGCCAGCAGCTTACGCTCAGGGACCCTCCCAGAGACCCAGTACTTC.

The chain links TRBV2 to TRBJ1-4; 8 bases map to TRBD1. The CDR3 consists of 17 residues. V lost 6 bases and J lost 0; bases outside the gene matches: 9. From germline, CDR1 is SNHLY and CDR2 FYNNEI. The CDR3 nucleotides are TGTGCCAGCAGACGGACAGGGCTCACCGCAACTAATGAAAAACTGTTTTTT. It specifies CASRRTGLTATNEKLFF.

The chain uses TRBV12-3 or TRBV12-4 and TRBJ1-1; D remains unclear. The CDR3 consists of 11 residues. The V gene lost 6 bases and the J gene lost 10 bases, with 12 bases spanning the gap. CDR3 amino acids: CASRNELAAFF. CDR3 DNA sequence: TGTGCCAGCAGAAACGAGCTAGCAGCTTTCTTT.

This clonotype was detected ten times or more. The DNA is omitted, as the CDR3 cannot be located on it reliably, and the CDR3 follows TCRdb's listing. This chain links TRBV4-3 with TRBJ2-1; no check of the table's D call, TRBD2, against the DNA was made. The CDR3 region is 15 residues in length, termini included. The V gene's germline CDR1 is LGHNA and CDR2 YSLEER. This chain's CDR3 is CASSQGVGGGNEEFF.

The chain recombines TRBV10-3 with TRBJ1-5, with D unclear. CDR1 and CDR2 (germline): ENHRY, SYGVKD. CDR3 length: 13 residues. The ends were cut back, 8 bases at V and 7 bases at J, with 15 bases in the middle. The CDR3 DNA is TGTGCCATCTCGTTCGGGTTGGAACAGCCCCAGCATTTT. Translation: CAISFGLEQPQHF.

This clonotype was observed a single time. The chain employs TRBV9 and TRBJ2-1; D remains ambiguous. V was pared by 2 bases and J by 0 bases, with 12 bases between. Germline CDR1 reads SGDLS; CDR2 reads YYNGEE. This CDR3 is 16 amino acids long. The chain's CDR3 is CASSVGTGSSYNEQFF. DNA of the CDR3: TGTGCCAGCAGCGTTGGTACGGGTTCCTCCTACAATGAGCAGTTCTTC.

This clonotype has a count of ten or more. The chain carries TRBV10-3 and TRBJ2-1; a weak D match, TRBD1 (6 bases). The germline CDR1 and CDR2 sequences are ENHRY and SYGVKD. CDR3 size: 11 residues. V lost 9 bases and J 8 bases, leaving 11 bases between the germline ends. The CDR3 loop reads CAIRTDDEQFF. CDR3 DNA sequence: TGTGCCATTCGGACAGATGATGAGCAGTTCTTC.

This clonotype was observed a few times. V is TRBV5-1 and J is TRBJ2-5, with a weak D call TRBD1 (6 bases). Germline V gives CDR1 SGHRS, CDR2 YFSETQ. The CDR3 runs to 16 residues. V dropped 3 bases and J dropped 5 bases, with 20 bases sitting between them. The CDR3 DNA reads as TGCGCCAGCAGCTCCGGACAGAGTACTCGCCGGGAGACCCAGTACTTC. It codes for CASSSGQSTRRETQYF.

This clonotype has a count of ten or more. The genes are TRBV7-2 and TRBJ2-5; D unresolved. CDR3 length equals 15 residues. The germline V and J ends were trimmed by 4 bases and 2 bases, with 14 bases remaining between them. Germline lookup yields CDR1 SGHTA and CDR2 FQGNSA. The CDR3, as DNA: TGTGCCAGCAGCTCTCGCGGCAGGTGGCAAGAGACCCAGTACTTC. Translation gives CASSSRGRWQETQYF.

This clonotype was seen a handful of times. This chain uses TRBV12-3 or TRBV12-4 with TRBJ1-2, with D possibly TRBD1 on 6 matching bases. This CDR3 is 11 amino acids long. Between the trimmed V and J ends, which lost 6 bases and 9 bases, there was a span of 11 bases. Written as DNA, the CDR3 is TGTGCCAGCAGGGGGGCCCGCAGCTACACCTTC. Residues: CASRGARSYTF.

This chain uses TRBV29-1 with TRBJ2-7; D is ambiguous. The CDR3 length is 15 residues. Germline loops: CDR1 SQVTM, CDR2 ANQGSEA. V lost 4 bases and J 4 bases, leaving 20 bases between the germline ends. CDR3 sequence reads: CSVVVWQPLGYEQYF. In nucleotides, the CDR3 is TGCAGCGTTGTTGTGTGGCAGCCTCTCGGATACGAGCAGTACTTC.

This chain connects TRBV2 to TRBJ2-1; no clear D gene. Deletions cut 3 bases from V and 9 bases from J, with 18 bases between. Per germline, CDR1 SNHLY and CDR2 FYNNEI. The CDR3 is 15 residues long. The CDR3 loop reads CASSEGNPLWGEQFF. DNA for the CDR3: TGTGCCAGCAGTGAGGGGAACCCTTTATGGGGTGAGCAGTTCTTC.

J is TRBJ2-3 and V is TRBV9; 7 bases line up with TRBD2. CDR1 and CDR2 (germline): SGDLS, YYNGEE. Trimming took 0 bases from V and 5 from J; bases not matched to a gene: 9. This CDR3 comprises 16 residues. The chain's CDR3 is CASSVDTAGRGDTQYF. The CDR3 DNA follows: TGTGCCAGCAGCGTAGATACAGCGGGGCGGGGAGATACGCAGTATTTT. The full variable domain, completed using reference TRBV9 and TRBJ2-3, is DSGVTQTPKHLITATGQRVTLRCSPRSGDLSVYWYQQSLDQGLQFLIQYYNGEERAKGNILERFSAQQFPDLHSELNLSSLELGDSALYFCASSVDTAGRGDTQYFGPGTRLTVL.

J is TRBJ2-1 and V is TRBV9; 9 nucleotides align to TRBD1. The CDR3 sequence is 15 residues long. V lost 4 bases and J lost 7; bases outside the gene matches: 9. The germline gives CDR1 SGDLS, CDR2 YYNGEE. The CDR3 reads CASSPRQGDGNEQFF. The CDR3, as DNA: TGTGCCAGCAGCCCCCGACAGGGGGACGGGAATGAGCAGTTCTTC.

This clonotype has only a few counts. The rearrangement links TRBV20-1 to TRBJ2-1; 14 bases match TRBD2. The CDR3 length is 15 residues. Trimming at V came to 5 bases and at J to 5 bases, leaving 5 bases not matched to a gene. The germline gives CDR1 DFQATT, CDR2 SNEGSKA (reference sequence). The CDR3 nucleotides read TGCAGTGCTGGGACTAGCGGGAGAGGAAACAATGAGCAGTTCTTC. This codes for CSAGTSGRGNNEQFF.

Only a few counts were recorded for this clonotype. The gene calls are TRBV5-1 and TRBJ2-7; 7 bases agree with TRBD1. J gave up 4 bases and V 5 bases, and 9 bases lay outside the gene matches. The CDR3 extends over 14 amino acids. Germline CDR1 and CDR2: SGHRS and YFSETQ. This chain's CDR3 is CASSPDRAGYEQYF. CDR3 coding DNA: TGCGCCAGCAGTCCAGACAGGGCTGGATACGAGCAGTACTTC.

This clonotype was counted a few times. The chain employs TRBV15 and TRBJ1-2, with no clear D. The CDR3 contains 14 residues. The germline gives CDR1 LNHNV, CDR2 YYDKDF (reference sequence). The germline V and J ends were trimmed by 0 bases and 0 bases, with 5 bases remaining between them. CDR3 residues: CATSRDAANYGYTF. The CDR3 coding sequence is TGTGCCACCAGCAGAGATGCAGCTAACTATGGCTACACCTTC. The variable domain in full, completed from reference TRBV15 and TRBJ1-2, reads DAMVIQNPRYQVTQFGKPVTLSCSQTLNHNVMYWYQQKSSQAPKLLFHYYDKDFNNEADTPDNFQSRRPNTSFCFLDIRSPGLGDTAMYLCATSRDAANYGYTFGSGTRLTVV.

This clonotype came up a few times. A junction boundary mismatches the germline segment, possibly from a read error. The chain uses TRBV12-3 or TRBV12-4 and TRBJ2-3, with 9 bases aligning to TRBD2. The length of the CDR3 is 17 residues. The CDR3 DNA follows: TGTGCCAGCAGTCTAGCGGGGAGGGAATGGGGCACAGATACGCAGTATTTT. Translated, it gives CASSLAGREWGTDTQYF.

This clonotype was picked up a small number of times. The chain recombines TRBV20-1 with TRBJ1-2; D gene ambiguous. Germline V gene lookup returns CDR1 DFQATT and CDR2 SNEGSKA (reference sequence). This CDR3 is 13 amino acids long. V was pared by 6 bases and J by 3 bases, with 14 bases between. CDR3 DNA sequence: TGCAGTGCCTCTTCAGGAGGGCACTATGGCTACACCTTC. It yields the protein CSASSGGHYGYTF.